A few counts support the clone carrying this T cell receptor (beta chain). Antigen specificity is unknown. This record belongs to a study of response to subunit inactivated influenza vaccine. Study-level results: The study's authors posited that every seasonal influenza vaccination enlists few new T cells.

From the RT-PCR reads, TCRdb called clonotypes with MiXCR, one entry per CDR3 protein. The sample holds about 650,000 distinct CDR3 sequences, around a sixth seen once. This CDR3 region has 15 residues. Per germline, CDR1 SGDLS and CDR2 YYNGEE. V was trimmed by 4 bases and J by 10 bases, leaving 18 bases between them. This specimen was PBMCs from blood, taken 11 to 12 days after vaccination. The V call is TRBV9, the J call TRBJ1-6, with D possibly TRBD1 on 5 matching bases. This TCR was sampled from a middle-aged man who received an inactivated influenza vaccine. This chain's CDR3 is CASSPRTGRGSPLHF. CDR3 sequence (DNA): TGTGCCAGCAGCCCCAGAACAGGCCGCGGGTCACCCCTCCACTTT. The entire variable domain, with the rest obtained from reference TRBV9 and TRBJ1-6, is as follows: DSGVTQTPKHLITATGQRVTLRCSPRSGDLSVYWYQQSLDQGLQFLIQYYNGEERAKGNILERFSAQQFPDLHSELNLSSLELGDSALYFCASSPRTGRGSPLHFGNGTRLTVT.